Below, 12 T cell receptor beta chains from the same sample are listed, as sequenced in a study of CD8+ T cells in alopecia areata. In each case, RNA was isolated and then reverse transcribed into cDNA as the sequencing template. Sequenced by immunoSEQ multiplex PCR; TCRdb stores in-frame clones only, minus some. The sample carries some 110,000 clones, 35% to 45% recorded once. Sequencing was performed on CD4+ T cells sorted from blood. The receptors derive from a human donor with alopecia areata.

This clone has a handful of counts. The V call is TRBV25-1, the J call TRBJ2-6; D gene uncertain. The CDR3 length is 13 residues. In germline, CDR1 is MGHDK, CDR2 SYGVNS. V lost 8 bases, J lost 1 base, and 6 bases lay in between. The CDR3 reads CASRPSGANVLTF. As DNA, the CDR3 is TGTGCCAGCCGTCCTTCTGGGGCCAACGTCCTGACTTTC.

The chain combines TRBV30 with TRBJ1-1; 8 bases are shared with TRBD1. Per the germline V gene, CDR1 is GTSNPN and CDR2 is SVGIG (reference sequence). The CDR3 totals 12 residues. J gave up 10 bases and V 4 bases, and 8 bases lay outside the gene matches. The DNA of the CDR3 is TGTGCCTGGACCGTACCCAGGGGGCTAGCTTTCTTT. Translating it yields CAWTVPRGLAFF.

V gene TRBV28 combines with J gene TRBJ2-5, with D hard to call. Trimming cost V 1 base and J 4 bases, with 4 bases left between them. The CDR3 covers 12 residues. From germline, CDR1 is MDHEN and CDR2 SYDVKM. CDR3 in DNA: TGTGCCAGCAGTTTATTCGGAGAGACCCAGTACTTC. Protein: CASSLFGETQYF.

The V gene is TRBV5-4, the J gene TRBJ2-6; D uncertain. The CDR3 consists of 16 residues. The germline CDR1 and CDR2 sequences are SGHNT and YYREEE (reference sequence). V lost 0 bases to trimming and J lost 0 bases, with 7 bases between them. The CDR3 loop reads CASSLDGRSGANVLTF. CDR3 nucleotides: TGTGCCAGCAGCTTGGATGGGCGCTCTGGGGCCAACGTCCTGACTTTC.

The chain joins TRBV29-1 to TRBJ2-6; D possibly matches TRBD1 or TRBD2 (6 bases each). Germline lookup yields CDR1 SQVTM and CDR2 ANQGSEA. The CDR3 runs 17 residues. V lost 4 bases and J 0 bases, leaving 16 bases between the germline ends. CDR3 sequence reads: CSVGLLGGTSGANVLTF. In DNA, the CDR3 is TGCAGCGTTGGGCTTTTAGGGGGGACCTCTGGGGCCAACGTCCTGACTTTC.

This clone was found a few times. The rearrangement links TRBV6-5 to TRBJ1-1; 7 bases are a match to TRBD1. The CDR3 is 12 residues long. V was pared by 5 bases and J by 8 bases, with 5 bases of the junction left unmatched. Germline CDR1 and CDR2: MNHEY and SVGAGI. The CDR3 spells CASSEQGQEAFF. The CDR3 DNA reads TGTGCCAGCAGTGAACAGGGGCAAGAAGCTTTCTTT.

V and J are TRBV1 and TRBJ2-7; the DNA was not used to check the table's D call, TRBD1. TRBV1 is a recognized pseudogene. The CDR3 has 14 amino acids. The CDR3 nucleotides read TGCACCAGCAGCCAAGGACAGGACTCCTACGAGCAGTACTTC. Its translation is CTSSQGQDSYEQYF.

The rearrangement joins TRBV2 to TRBJ2-3; a possible D gene is TRBD1 (6 bases). CDR3 size: 13 residues. Germline-derived CDR1 and CDR2 are SNHLY and FYNNEI. Trimming cost V 6 bases and J 4 bases, with 11 bases left between them. In DNA form, the CDR3 reads TGTGCCAGCAGCGTAAACAGGGCAGATACGCAGTATTTT. Its translation: CASSVNRADTQYF.

The chain carries TRBV5-1 and TRBJ2-6; 7 positions agree with TRBD1. Germline V gene data show CDR1 as SGHRS and CDR2 as YFSETQ. Trimming removed 4 bases from V and 3 bases from J; junction bases left unmatched: 10. CDR3 length: 17 amino acids. CDR3 protein: CASSPEQGSGGANVLTF. Here the CDR3 DNA reads TGCGCCAGCAGCCCAGAACAGGGGTCTGGTGGGGCCAACGTCCTGACTTTC.

The J gene is TRBJ2-7, the V gene TRBV30; no definite D call. Trimming pared 3 bases from V and 0 bases from J, leaving 6 bases between. The CDR3 length is 12 residues. CDR1 and CDR2 from the germline V gene are GTSNPN and SVGIG (reference sequence). The CDR3 loop is CAWSRSSYEQYF. CDR3 bases: TGTGCCTGGAGCAGGAGCTCCTACGAGCAGTACTTC.

J is TRBJ1-1 and V is TRBV29-1, with unresolved D. The CDR3 totals 16 residues. The germline V gene has CDR1 SQVTM and CDR2 ANQGSEA. V was clipped by 0 bases and J by 0 bases, with 14 bases between them. The CDR3 region is CSVEDPGARVNTEAFF. For the CDR3, the DNA is TGCAGCGTTGAAGATCCGGGTGCAAGGGTGAACACTGAAGCTTTCTTT.

This clone was seen more than once but under ten times. Here the CDR3 reads CSVVDRVGETQYF. CDR3 in DNA: TGCAGCGTTGTCGATCGGGTAGGAGAGACCCAGTACTTC. The rearrangement uses TRBV29-1 and TRBJ2-5; D call uncertain. The CDR3 loop spans 13 amino acids. Germline assignment: CDR1 SQVTM and CDR2 ANQGSEA. Trimming took off 4 bases at V and 4 bases at J, with 13 bases between the two ends.